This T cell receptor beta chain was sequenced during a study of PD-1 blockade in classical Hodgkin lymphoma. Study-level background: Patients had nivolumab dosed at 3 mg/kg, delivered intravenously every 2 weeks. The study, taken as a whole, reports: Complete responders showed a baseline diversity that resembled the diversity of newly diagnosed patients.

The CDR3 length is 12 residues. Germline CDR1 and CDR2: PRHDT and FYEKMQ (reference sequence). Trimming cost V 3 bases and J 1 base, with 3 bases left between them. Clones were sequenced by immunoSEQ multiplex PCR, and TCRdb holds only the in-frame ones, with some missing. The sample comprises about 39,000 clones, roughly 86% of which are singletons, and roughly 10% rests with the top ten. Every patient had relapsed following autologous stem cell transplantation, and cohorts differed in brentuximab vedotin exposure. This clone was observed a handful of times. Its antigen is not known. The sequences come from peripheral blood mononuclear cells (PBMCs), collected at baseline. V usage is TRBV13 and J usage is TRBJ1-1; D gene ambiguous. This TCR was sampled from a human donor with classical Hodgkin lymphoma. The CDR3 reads CASSFWNTEAFF. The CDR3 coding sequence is TGTGCCAGCAGCTTTTGGAACACTGAAGCTTTCTTT.